Presented here are 26 T cell receptor beta chains from one specimen sequenced in a study of metastatic and nonmetastatic thyroid tumors (dated by TCRdb to 2020 to 2022). Before undergoing thyroid surgery, none of the patients had been given any kind of treatment. Libraries were prepared through PCR. The instrument was an Illumina HiSeq 4000. TCRdb ran its own pipeline on the public reads, namely fastp trimming at Q25 and MiXCR clone calling, and kept in-frame beta chains. Within this sample are some 20,000 clones, with about 20% of them counted one time only. Around 12% of the sample is in the top ten clones. Sequencing used tumor tissue. These receptors were obtained from a female donor with papillary thyroid cancer or a benign thyroid nodule (not recorded which). Some clones in this sample may be carry-over from other donors' samples.

This clone was observed a handful of times. The J gene is TRBJ2-6, the V gene TRBV5-6, with D perhaps TRBD1 (6 bases). The CDR3 has 17 residues. Per germline, CDR1 SGHDT and CDR2 YYEEEE. V was shortened by 2 bases and J by 0 bases, with 12 bases between the two germline ends. CDR3 bases: TGTGCCAGCAGCTTTGGACAGCGATACTCTGGGGCCAACGTCCTGACTTTC. Amino acid sequence: CASSFGQRYSGANVLTF.

The genes are TRBV11-2 and TRBJ1-1; no clear D gene. V lost 1 base and J lost 10, with 10 bases in between. Germline assignment: CDR1 SGHAT and CDR2 FQNNGV. CDR3 length equals 12 residues. CDR3 in DNA: TGTGCCAGCAGCTTAGCGCAGGCCTCAGCTTTCTTT. Translated, it gives CASSLAQASAFF.

V is TRBV30 and J is TRBJ2-7; TRBD1 is a possible D gene (5 bases). Germline CDR1 GTSNPN, CDR2 SVGIG (reference sequence). This CDR3 is built from 13 residues. V was shortened by 2 bases and J by 2 bases, with 10 bases between the two germline ends. CDR3 in amino acids: CAWSLTGTYEQYF. CDR3 bases: TGTGCCTGGAGTCTCACAGGAACCTACGAGCAGTACTTC.

CDR3 sequence: CASSQGADLSTDTQYF. The CDR3 DNA reads TGTGCCAGCAGCCAAGGAGCGGATCTTAGCACAGATACGCAGTATTTT. This chain joins TRBV4-2 and TRBJ2-3, with a weak D call TRBD2 (5 bases). The CDR3 has 16 residues. The germline CDR1 and CDR2 sequences are LGHNA and YNFKEQ. Trimming cost V 1 base and J 0 bases, with 11 bases left between them.

This clone was counted many times. The gene calls are TRBV7-9 and TRBJ1-1; D perhaps matches TRBD1 (6 bases). V gave up 4 bases and J gave up 11 bases, with 14 bases separating them. This CDR3 spans 12 amino acids. The germline CDR1 and CDR2 sequences are SEHNR and FQNEAQ (reference sequence). The CDR3: CASSYREPGAFF. DNA of the CDR3: TGTGCCAGCAGCTACAGGGAGCCAGGGGCTTTCTTT.

Concerning this clone: Here the CDR3 omits its conserved ending phenylalanine or tryptophan, so a read error is the likely source. V is TRBV7-2 and J is TRBJ1-5, with a tentative D call TRBD1 (5 bases). Germline V gives CDR1 SGHTA, CDR2 FQGNSA. V shed 3 bases and J shed 0 bases, with 9 bases lying between them. The CDR3 is 15 amino acids. This CDR3 reads CASSFTGTSNQPQHL. The CDR3 DNA reads TGTGCCAGCAGCTTTACAGGAACTAGCAATCAGCCCCAGCATCTT.

This chain links TRBV20-1 with TRBJ2-7, with a weak D call TRBD1 (6 bases). This CDR3 has 14 amino acids. The V gene lost 5 bases and the J gene lost 2 bases, with 16 bases spanning the gap. Germline CDR1 and CDR2: DFQATT and SNEGSKA (reference sequence). The CDR3 reads CSAQKDRATYEQYF. CDR3 coding DNA: TGCAGTGCTCAGAAGGACAGAGCCACCTACGAGCAGTACTTC.

This clone was detected many times. The rearrangement joins TRBV6-1 to TRBJ1-2; D remains unclear. The CDR3 consists of 15 residues. V lost 0 bases and J 4 bases, leaving 12 bases between the germline ends. The germline V gene has CDR1 MNHNS and CDR2 SASEGT. The CDR3 protein is CASSEALETVYGYTF. DNA for the CDR3: TGTGCCAGCAGTGAAGCGCTTGAGACGGTCTATGGCTACACCTTC.

This clone has only a few counts. V is TRBV28 and J is TRBJ2-3; weak D call: TRBD2 (5 bases). Germline values: CDR1 MDHEN, CDR2 SYDVKM. Trimming left V 6 bases short and J 0 bases short, with 13 bases between. The CDR3 loop spans 15 amino acids. The chain's CDR3 is CASRHRLLSTDTQYF. CDR3 bases: TGTGCCAGCAGACACAGACTACTTAGCACAGATACGCAGTATTTT. Looking up the rest from reference TRBV28 and TRBJ2-3 gives the full variable domain: DVKVTQSSRYLVKRTGEKVFLECVQDMDHENMFWYRQDPGLGLRLIYFSYDVKMKEKGDIPEGYSVSREKKERFSLILESASTNQTSMYLCASRHRLLSTDTQYFGPGTRLTVL.

In the case of this clone: The junction and the germline gene differ at one end; a read error may be behind it. The V call is TRBV3-1, the J call TRBJ1-1; perhaps TRBD1 as D (5 bases). Germline V CDR1 and CDR2: LGHDT, YNNKEL (reference sequence). The CDR3 is 13 amino acids. Written as DNA, the CDR3 is TGTGCCAACAGCCAAGGGGTGAGGCCTGAAGCTTTCTTT. Residues: CANSQGVRPEAFF.

The gene calls are TRBV6-1 and TRBJ2-7; a possible D gene is TRBD1 (6 bases). The CDR3 spans 12 residues. From germline, CDR1 is MNHNS and CDR2 SASEGT. V was pared by 11 bases and J by 5 bases, with 16 bases between. CDR3 amino acids: CAARRDTDEQYF. CDR3 DNA sequence: TGTGCCGCACGCCGGGACACCGACGAGCAGTACTTC.

V usage is TRBV7-8 and J usage is TRBJ2-1, with TRBD2 matching over 11 bases. Germline loops: CDR1 SGHVS, CDR2 FQNEAQ. The CDR3 spans 14 residues. Trimming removed 2 bases from V and 9 bases from J; junction bases left unmatched: 3. CDR3 in amino acids: CASSLTSGSGEQFF. In DNA, the CDR3 is TGTGCCAGCAGCTTAACTAGCGGGAGTGGTGAGCAGTTCTTC.

The rearrangement uses TRBV2 and TRBJ2-7; TRBD2 agrees at 9 bases. Trimming removed 4 bases from V and 6 bases from J; junction bases left unmatched: 10. Germline CDR1 and CDR2: SNHLY and FYNNEI. The CDR3 extends over 15 amino acids. The CDR3 DNA reads as TGTGCCAGCAGTGTGGCGGGAGGGCATGATCTCGAGCAGTACTTC. Translated, it gives CASSVAGGHDLEQYF.

Relative to its sample, this clone is large. The chain links TRBV20-1 to TRBJ1-6; TRBD1 is a possible D gene (6 bases). V dropped 5 bases and J dropped 7 bases, with 15 bases sitting between them. Looked up from germline, CDR1 is DFQATT and CDR2 is SNEGSKA (reference sequence). The CDR3 is 14 residues long. The CDR3 bases are TGCAGTGCTTATCTGACAGGCGACAATTCACCCCTCCACTTT. This sequence encodes CSAYLTGDNSPLHF.

This clone was seen only a few times. The rearrangement joins TRBV27 to TRBJ2-1; 7 bases map to TRBD2. The CDR3 totals 17 residues. Germline lookup yields CDR1 MNHEY and CDR2 SMNVEV (reference sequence). J lost 0 bases, V lost 5 bases, and 10 bases had no gene match. CDR3 loop: CASSPATSASSYNEQFF. The CDR3 DNA is TGTGCCAGCAGTCCGGCCACTAGCGCAAGCTCCTACAATGAGCAGTTCTTC.

The V call is TRBV28, the J call TRBJ2-1; maybe TRBD1 (6 bases). V lost 6 bases, J lost 0 bases, and 12 bases lay in between. Germline CDR1 is MDHEN and CDR2 is SYDVKM. There are 15 residues in the CDR3. This chain's CDR3 is CASRLRGSSYNEQFF. CDR3 coding DNA: TGTGCCAGCAGGCTAAGGGGGAGCTCCTACAATGAGCAGTTCTTC. Complete variable domain (other parts from reference TRBV28 and TRBJ2-1): DVKVTQSSRYLVKRTGEKVFLECVQDMDHENMFWYRQDPGLGLRLIYFSYDVKMKEKGDIPEGYSVSREKKERFSLILESASTNQTSMYLCASRLRGSSYNEQFFGPGTRLTVL.

This clone is medium-sized. This sequence joins TRBV6-1 and TRBJ2-7, with 11 bases aligning to TRBD2. CDR1 and CDR2 from the germline V gene are MNHNS and SASEGT. This CDR3 has 13 residues. Trimming at V came to 10 bases and at J to 5 bases, leaving 7 bases not matched to a gene. The CDR3 DNA reads as TGTGCCACCGTAGCGGGAGGGCTACACGAGCAGTACTTC. Protein: CATVAGGLHEQYF.

The sample holds many counts of this clone. The V and J genes are TRBV6-2 or TRBV6-3 and TRBJ2-1; TRBD2 aligns across 9 bases. Trimming cost V 6 bases and J 6 bases; bases outside gene matches: 3. This CDR3 contains 13 residues. Germline lookup yields CDR1 MNHEY and CDR2 SVGEGT. CDR3 DNA sequence: TGTGCCAGCAGAATAGCGGGAGTCAATGAGCAGTTCTTC. Residues: CASRIAGVNEQFF.

The chain has TRBV6-1 and TRBJ2-7; TRBD1 matches 8 bases. The V segment lost 5 bases and the J segment 5 bases; nucleotides outside the gene matches: 11. Germline V gene data show CDR1 as MNHNS and CDR2 as SASEGT. The CDR3 totals 15 residues. The DNA for the CDR3 is TGTGCCAGCAGTCGAGTGGCCAGGGGGCATCACGAGCAGTACTTC. It codes for CASSRVARGHHEQYF.

As regards this clone: Germline is not matched at one junction end, which may reflect a read error. This chain connects TRBV6-5 to TRBJ2-2; the D gene is possibly TRBD2 (5 bases). CDR3 size: 16 residues. In germline, CDR1 is MNHEY, CDR2 SVGAGI. Here the CDR3 reads CASSYRAPDFPGDLFF. The CDR3 DNA sequence: TGTGCCAGCAGTTACCGCGCCCCGGACTTTCCCGGGGATCTGTTTTTT.

In its sample, this clone was seen many times. The chain recombines TRBV6-2 or TRBV6-3 with TRBJ2-1; TRBD2 matches 11 bases. V trimming: 0 bases; J trimming: 10 bases; junction bases outside the gene matches: 2. Germline V gives CDR1 MNHEY, CDR2 SVGEGT. The CDR3 is made up of 14 amino acids. The CDR3 loop is CASSYSPSGGEQFF. The DNA for the CDR3 is TGTGCCAGCAGTTACTCGCCTAGCGGGGGGGAGCAGTTCTTC.

This clone was detected ten times or more. The V gene is TRBV24-1, the J gene TRBJ2-5; maybe TRBD2 (7 bases). The CDR3 has 15 residues. The V end lost 0 bases, the J end lost 5 bases, and 12 bases lay between the germline ends. The germline CDR1 and CDR2 sequences are KGHDR and SFDVKD. The CDR3 DNA reads TGTGCCACCAGTGATTTGCGGGGGGCGCGGGAGACCCAGTACTTC. It translates to CATSDLRGARETQYF.

The rearrangement uses TRBV30 and TRBJ1-1; a possible D gene is TRBD1 (6 bases). Germline V gene lookup returns CDR1 GTSNPN and CDR2 SVGIG (reference sequence). V lost 3 bases, J lost 3 bases, and 17 bases lay in between. There are 15 residues in the CDR3. CDR3 residues: CAWSPERQGHTEAFF. In DNA form, the CDR3 reads TGTGCCTGGAGCCCAGAGAGGCAGGGGCACACTGAAGCTTTCTTT.

This clone appeared many times. The V gene is TRBV9, the J gene TRBJ2-3; 7 bases map to TRBD1. CDR1 SGDLS and CDR2 YYNGEE come from the germline V gene. Trimming at V came to 0 bases and at J to 5 bases, leaving 12 bases not matched to a gene. This CDR3 region has 17 residues. CDR3 sequence (DNA): TGTGCCAGCAGCGTAGAGTACCGGACAGCAGGGGGAGATACGCAGTATTTT. Amino acid sequence: CASSVEYRTAGGDTQYF.

The rearrangement links TRBV19 to TRBJ2-1; no firm D call. Germline V gene data show CDR1 as LNHDA and CDR2 as SQIVND (reference sequence). This CDR3 contains 12 residues. V lost 8 bases and J 6 bases, leaving 11 bases between the germline ends. CDR3 region: CASSDTFNEQFF. CDR3 coding DNA: TGTGCCAGTTCTGACACCTTCAATGAGCAGTTCTTC.

This rearrangement joins TRBV15 to TRBJ2-2; D is tentatively TRBD1 or TRBD2 (5 bases each). This CDR3 is 16 amino acids long. Germline CDR1 reads LNHNV; CDR2 reads YYDKDF (reference sequence). The V end was cut by 4 bases, the J end by 5 bases, with 17 bases between. This chain's CDR3 is CATSNSGTLRTGELFF. Here the CDR3 DNA reads TGTGCCACCAGCAACTCCGGGACCCTAAGAACCGGGGAGCTGTTTTTT.